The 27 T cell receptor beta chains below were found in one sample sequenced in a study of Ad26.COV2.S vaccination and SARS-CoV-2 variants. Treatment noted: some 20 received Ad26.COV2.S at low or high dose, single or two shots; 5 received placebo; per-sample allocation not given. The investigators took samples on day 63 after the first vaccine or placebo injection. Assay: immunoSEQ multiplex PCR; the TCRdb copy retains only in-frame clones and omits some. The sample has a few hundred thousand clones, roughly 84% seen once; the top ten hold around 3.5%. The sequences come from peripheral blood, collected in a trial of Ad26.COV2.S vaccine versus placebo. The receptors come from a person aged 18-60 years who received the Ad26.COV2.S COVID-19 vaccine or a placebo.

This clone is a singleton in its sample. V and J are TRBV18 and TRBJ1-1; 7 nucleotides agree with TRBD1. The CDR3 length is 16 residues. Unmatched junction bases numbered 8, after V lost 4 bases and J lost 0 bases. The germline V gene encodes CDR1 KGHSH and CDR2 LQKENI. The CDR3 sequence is CASSRGQDRVNTEAFF. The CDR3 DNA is TGTGCCAGCTCACGTGGACAGGACCGAGTGAACACTGAAGCTTTCTTT. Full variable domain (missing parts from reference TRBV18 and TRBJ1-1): NAGVMQNPRHLVRRRGQEARLRCSPMKGHSHVYWYRQLPEEGLKFMVYLQKENIIDESGMPKERFSAEFPKEGPSILRIQQVVRGDSAAYFCASSRGQDRVNTEAFFGQGTRLTVV.

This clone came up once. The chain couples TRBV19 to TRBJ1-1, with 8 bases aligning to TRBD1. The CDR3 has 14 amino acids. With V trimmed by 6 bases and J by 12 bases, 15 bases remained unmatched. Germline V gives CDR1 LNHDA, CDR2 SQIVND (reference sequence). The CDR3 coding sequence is TGTGCCAGTAGCCTACTCCGGGACAGGTTTACAACTTTCTTT. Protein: CASSLLRDRFTTFF.

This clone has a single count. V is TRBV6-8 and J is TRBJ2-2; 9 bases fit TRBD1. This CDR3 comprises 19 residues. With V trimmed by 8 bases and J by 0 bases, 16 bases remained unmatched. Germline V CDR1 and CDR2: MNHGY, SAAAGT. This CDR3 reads CASAGQGFSHKPNTGELFF. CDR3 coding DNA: TGTGCCAGCGCAGGACAGGGGTTTTCCCATAAGCCGAACACCGGGGAGCTGTTTTTT.

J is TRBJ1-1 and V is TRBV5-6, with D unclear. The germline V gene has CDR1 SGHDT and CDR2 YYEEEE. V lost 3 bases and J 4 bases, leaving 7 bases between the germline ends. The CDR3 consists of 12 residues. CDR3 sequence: CASSSGATEAFF. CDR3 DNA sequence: TGTGCCAGCAGCTCGGGTGCCACTGAAGCTTTCTTT. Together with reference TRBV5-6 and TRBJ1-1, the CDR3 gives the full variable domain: DAGVTQSPTHLIKTRGQQVTLRCSPKSGHDTVSWYQQALGQGPQFIFQYYEEEERQRGNFPDRFSGHQFPNYSSELNVNALLLGDSALYLCASSSGATEAFFGQGTRLTVV.

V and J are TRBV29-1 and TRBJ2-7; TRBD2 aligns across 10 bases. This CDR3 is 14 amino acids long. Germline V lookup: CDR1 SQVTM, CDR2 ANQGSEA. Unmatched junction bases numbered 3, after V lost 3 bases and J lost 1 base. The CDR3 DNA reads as TGCAGCGTTGATCTAGCGGGGGAGTCCTACGAGCAGTACTTC. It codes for CSVDLAGESYEQYF.

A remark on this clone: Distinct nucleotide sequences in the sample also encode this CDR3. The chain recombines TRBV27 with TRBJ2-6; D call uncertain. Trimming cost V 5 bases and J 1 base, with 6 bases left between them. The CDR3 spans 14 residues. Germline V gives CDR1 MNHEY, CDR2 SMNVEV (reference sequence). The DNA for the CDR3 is TGTGCCAGCAGTCTTTCTTCTGGGGCCAACGTCCTGACTTTC. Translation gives CASSLSSGANVLTF.

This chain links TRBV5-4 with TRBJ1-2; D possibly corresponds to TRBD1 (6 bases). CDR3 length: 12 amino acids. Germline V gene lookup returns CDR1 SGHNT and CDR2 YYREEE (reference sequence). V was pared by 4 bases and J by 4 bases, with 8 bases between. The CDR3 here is CASSTDSYGYTF. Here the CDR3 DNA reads TGTGCCAGCAGCACGGACAGCTATGGCTACACCTTC. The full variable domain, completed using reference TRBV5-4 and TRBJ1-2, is ETGVTQSPTHLIKTRGQQVTLRCSSQSGHNTVSWYQQALGQGPQFIFQYYREEENGRGNFPPRFSGLQFPNYSSELNVNALELDDSALYLCASSTDSYGYTFGSGTRLTVV.

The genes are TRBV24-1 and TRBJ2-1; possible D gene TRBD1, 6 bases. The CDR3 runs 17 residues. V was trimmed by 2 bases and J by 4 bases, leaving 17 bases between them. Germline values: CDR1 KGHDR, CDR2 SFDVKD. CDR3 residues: CATSDSRRSRGYNEQFF. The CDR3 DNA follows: TGTGCCACCAGTGATTCCCGAAGGTCTAGGGGGTACAATGAGCAGTTCTTC.

CDR3 coding DNA: TGTGCCTGGACCACCACCGGGCAGACAACTAACTATGGCTACACCTTC. This sequence encodes CAWTTTGQTTNYGYTF. The chain uses TRBV30 and TRBJ1-2; D remains ambiguous. V was clipped by 4 bases and J by 0 bases, with 18 bases between them. Germline V gives CDR1 GTSNPN, CDR2 SVGIG (reference sequence). The CDR3 extends over 16 amino acids.

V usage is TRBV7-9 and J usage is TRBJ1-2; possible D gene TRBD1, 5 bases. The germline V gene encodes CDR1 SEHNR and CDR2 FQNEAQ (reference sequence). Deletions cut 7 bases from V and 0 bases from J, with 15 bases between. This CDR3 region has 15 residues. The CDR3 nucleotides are TGTGCCAGCACCTACGGGGCGGATCCTAACTATGGCTACACCTTC. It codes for CASTYGADPNYGYTF.

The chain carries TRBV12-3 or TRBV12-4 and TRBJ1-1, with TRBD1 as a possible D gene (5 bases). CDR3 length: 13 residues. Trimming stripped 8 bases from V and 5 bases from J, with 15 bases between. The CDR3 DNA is TGTGCCAGCCACCGGGGGGATTGGACTGAAGCTTTCTTT. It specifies CASHRGDWTEAFF.

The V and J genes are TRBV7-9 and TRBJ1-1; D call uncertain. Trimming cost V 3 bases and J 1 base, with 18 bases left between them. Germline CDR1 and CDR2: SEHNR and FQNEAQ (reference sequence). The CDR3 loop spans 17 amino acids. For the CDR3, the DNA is TGTGCCAGCAGCTTTCTTGGCAGCCCAATAGGGAACACTGAAGCTTTCTTT. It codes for CASSFLGSPIGNTEAFF.

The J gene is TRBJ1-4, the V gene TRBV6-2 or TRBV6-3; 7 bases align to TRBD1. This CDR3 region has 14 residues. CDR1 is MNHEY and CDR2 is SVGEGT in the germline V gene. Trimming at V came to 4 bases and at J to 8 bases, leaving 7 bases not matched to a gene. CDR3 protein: CASSSEGTVEKLFF. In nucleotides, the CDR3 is TGTGCCAGCAGTTCCGAGGGGACAGTAGAAAAACTGTTTTTT.

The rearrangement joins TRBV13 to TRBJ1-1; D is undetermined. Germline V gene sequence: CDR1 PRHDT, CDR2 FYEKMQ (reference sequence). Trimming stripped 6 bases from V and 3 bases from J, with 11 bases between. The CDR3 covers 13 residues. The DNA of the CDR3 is TGTGCCAGCAGGGATGGGAGAGACACTGAAGCTTTCTTT. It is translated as CASRDGRDTEAFF. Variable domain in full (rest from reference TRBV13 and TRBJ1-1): AAGVIQSPRHLIKEKRETATLKCYPIPRHDTVYWYQQGPGQDPQFLISFYEKMQSDKGSIPDRFSAQQFSDYHSELNMSSLELGDSALYFCASRDGRDTEAFFGQGTRLTVV.

The CDR3 is CATSDSAGELFF. The CDR3 region has the DNA TGTGCCACCAGTGATTCCGCAGGGGAGCTGTTTTTT. The chain combines TRBV24-1 with TRBJ2-2; the D is unclear. Per the germline V gene, CDR1 is KGHDR and CDR2 is SFDVKD. Trimming cost V 2 bases and J 8 bases, with 5 bases left between them. CDR3 size: 12 residues.

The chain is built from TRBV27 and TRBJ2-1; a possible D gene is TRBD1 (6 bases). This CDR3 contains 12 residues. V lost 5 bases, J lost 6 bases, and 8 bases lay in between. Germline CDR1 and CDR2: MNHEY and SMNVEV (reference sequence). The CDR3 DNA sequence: TGTGCCAGCAGTCTGACAGGCAATGAGCAGTTCTTC. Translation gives CASSLTGNEQFF.

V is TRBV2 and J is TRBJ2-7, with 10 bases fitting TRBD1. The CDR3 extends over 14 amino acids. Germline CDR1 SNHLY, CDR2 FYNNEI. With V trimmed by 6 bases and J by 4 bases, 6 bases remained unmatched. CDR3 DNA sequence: TGTGCCAGCAGAAAAGGACAGGGGGTTTACGAGCAGTACTTC. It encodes CASRKGQGVYEQYF.

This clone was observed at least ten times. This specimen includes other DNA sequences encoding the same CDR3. The DNA for the CDR3 is TGTGCCAGCAGTGACTCTAGCGGGGGGGCCACAGATACGCAGTATTTT. It translates to CASSDSSGGATDTQYF. This chain joins TRBV6-4 and TRBJ2-3, with TRBD2 matching 11 bases. CDR1 and CDR2 (germline): MRHNA, SNTAGT. J lost 2 bases, V lost 0 bases, and 1 base had no gene match. CDR3 size: 16 residues.

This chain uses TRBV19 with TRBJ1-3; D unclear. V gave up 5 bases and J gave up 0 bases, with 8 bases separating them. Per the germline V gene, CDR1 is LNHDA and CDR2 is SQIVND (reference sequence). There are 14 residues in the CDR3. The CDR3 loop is CASSQDGSGNTIYF. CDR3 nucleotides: TGTGCCAGTAGTCAGGACGGCTCTGGAAACACCATATATTTT.

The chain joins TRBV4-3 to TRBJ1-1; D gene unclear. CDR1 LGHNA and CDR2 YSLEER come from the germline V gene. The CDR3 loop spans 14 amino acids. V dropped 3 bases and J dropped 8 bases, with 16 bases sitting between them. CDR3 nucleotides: TGCGCCAGCAGCCAGAATGGCTTGAATGGGGAAGCTTTCTTT. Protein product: CASSQNGLNGEAFF.

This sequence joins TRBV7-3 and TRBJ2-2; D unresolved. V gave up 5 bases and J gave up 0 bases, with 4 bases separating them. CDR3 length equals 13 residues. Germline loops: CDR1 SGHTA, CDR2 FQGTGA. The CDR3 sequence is CASSLSNTGELFF. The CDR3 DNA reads TGTGCCAGCAGCCTGTCGAACACCGGGGAGCTGTTTTTT.

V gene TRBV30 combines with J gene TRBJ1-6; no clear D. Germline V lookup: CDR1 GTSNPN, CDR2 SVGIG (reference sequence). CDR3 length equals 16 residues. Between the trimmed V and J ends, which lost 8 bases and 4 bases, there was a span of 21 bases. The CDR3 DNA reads TGTGCCCCCATTCTGGAAAAGGGCAGGTATAATTCACCCCTCCACTTT. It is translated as CAPILEKGRYNSPLHF.

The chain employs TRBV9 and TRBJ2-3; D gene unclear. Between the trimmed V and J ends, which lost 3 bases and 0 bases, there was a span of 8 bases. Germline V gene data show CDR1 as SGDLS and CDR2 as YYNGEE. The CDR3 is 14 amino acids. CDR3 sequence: CASSAPTSTDTQYF. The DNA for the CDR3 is TGTGCCAGCAGCGCACCCACTAGCACAGATACGCAGTATTTT.

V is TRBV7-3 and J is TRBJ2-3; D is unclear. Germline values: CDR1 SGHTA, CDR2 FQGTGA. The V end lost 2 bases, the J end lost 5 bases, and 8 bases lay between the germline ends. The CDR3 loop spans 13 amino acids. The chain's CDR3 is CASSLSPGDTQYF. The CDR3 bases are TGTGCCAGCAGCTTATCCCCGGGAGATACGCAGTATTTT.

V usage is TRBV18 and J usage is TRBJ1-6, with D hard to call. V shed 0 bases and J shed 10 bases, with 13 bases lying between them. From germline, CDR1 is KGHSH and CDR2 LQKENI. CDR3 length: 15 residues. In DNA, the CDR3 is TGTGCCAGCTCACCACCGCCGGTAAACGGCTCACCCCTCCACTTT. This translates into CASSPPPVNGSPLHF.

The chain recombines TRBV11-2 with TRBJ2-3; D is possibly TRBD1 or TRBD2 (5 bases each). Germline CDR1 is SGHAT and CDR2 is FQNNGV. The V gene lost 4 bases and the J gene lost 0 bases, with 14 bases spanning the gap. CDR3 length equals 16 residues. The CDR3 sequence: CASSSTGTGSTDTQYF. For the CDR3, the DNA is TGTGCCAGCAGCTCGACGGGGACGGGTAGCACAGATACGCAGTATTTT.

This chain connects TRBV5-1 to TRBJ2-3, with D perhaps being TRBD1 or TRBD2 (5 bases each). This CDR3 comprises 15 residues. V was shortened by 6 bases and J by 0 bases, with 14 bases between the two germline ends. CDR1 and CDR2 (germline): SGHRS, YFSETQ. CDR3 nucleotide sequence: TGCGCCAGCACCCTACTGGGACCGAGCACAGATACGCAGTATTTT. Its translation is CASTLLGPSTDTQYF.